This is a list of T cell receptor beta chains from one sample in a study of blood T cell repertoires in COVID-19. Sequenced by immunoSEQ multiplex PCR; TCRdb stores in-frame clones only, minus some. Here the sample spans about 190,000 clones, approximately 90% being singletons. The sample consisted of peripheral blood. These receptors were taken from a woman in her 40s who had recovered from COVID-19. CDR3s include the opening cysteine and the closing phenylalanine or tryptophan. Each record gives: V gene, clone size, D gene, J gene, CDR3 protein, CDR3 DNA. D genes are given only for firm matches. The size field is filled for only some rows; it gives once, few, many or a size class.

>TRBV3-1/TRBV3-2|NA|TRBD2|TRBJ2-7
CASSQGLADYEQYF
TGTGCCAGCAGCCAAGGACTAGCCGACTACGAGCAGTACTTC
>TRBV6-2/TRBV6-3|NA|NA|TRBJ1-1
CASSYGSGTEAFF
TGTGCCAGCAGTTATGGGAGTGGAACTGAAGCTTTCTTT
>TRBV11-1|NA|NA|TRBJ2-7
CASSSRTGRDEQYF
TGTGCCAGCAGCTCACGGACAGGGAGGGACGAGCAGTACTTC
>TRBV14|once|TRBD1|TRBJ1-3
CASSQDGRGPLSGNTIYF
TGTGCCAGCAGCCAAGACGGCAGGGGGCCGTTGTCCGGAAACACCATATATTTT
>TRBV29-1|NA|TRBD1|TRBJ1-6
CSVRRTGDSPLHF
TGCAGCGTAAGGAGGACAGGGGACTCACCCCTCCACTTT
>TRBV19|few|TRBD1|TRBJ2-5
CASSLTGELETQYF
TGTGCCAGTAGTTTAACAGGGGAATTGGAGACCCAGTACTTC
>TRBV25-1|NA|NA|TRBJ1-6
CASSDHRRGVNSPLHF
TGTGCCAGCAGTGATCACCGGCGGGGAGTAAATTCACCCCTCCACTTT
>TRBV6-6|NA|TRBD2|TRBJ2-7
CASSTLRAGGIYEQYF
TGTGCCAGCAGTACCCTCCGAGCGGGAGGGATCTACGAGCAGTACTTC
>TRBV6-5|NA|NA|TRBJ1-6
CASSYFDVAGSPLHF
TGTGCCAGCAGTTACTTTGACGTGGCGGGGTCACCCCTCCACTTT
>TRBV5-1|once|NA|TRBJ1-2
CASSPGSGSTYGYTF
TGCGCCAGCAGCCCAGGGTCCGGCAGTACCTATGGCTACACCTTC
>TRBV3-1/TRBV3-2|NA|TRBD2|TRBJ2-1
CASGTSGRYNEQFF
TGTGCCAGCGGGACTAGCGGGAGGTACAATGAGCAGTTCTTC
>TRBV9|NA|TRBD2|TRBJ2-1
CASSLTSGTYNEQFF
TGTGCCAGCAGCCTTACTAGCGGGACTTACAATGAGCAGTTCTTC
>TRBV3-1/TRBV3-2|NA|NA|TRBJ2-1
CASSSSGRNEQFF
TGTGCCAGCAGCTCAAGCGGGCGGAATGAGCAGTTCTTC
>TRBV3-1/TRBV3-2|NA|TRBD1|TRBJ1-6
CASSQDPFGTGFSPLHF
TGTGCCAGCAGCCAAGATCCATTCGGGACAGGATTTTCACCCCTCCACTTT
>TRBV11-1|NA|NA|TRBJ1-1
CASSLGLGQEAFF
TGTGCCAGCAGCTTAGGACTCGGACAGGAAGCTTTCTTT
>TRBV18|NA|TRBD2|TRBJ2-1
CASSPPSAGVNEQFF
TGTGCCAGCTCACCACCGTCAGCGGGAGTAAATGAGCAGTTCTTC
>TRBV2|NA|TRBD2|TRBJ2-1
CASSEGHPGLADYNEQFF
TGTGCCAGCAGTGAAGGGCACCCGGGACTAGCGGACTACAATGAGCAGTTCTTC
>TRBV6-5|NA|TRBD1|TRBJ1-2
CASSKGTEYGYTF
TGTGCCAGCTCTAAAGGGACAGAATATGGCTACACCTTC
>TRBV28|NA|NA|TRBJ1-3
CASSPNTLSSGNTIYF
TGTGCCAGCAGTCCCAATACGCTGAGCTCTGGAAACACCATATATTTT
>TRBV19|NA|NA|TRBJ1-4
CASRAREKLFF
TGTGCCAGTCGAGCCCGGGAAAAACTGTTTTTT
>TRBV21-1|NA|NA|TRBJ1-6
CASSTQLGGERRSPLHF
TGTGCCAGCAGCACCCAACTGGGAGGGGAGCGGCGTTCACCCCTCCACTTT
>TRBV5-1|NA|NA|TRBJ1-3
CASSLISTGNTIYF
TGCGCCAGCAGCTTGATTTCTACTGGAAACACCATATATTTT
>TRBV7-2|NA|TRBD2|TRBJ2-7
CASSTVGAGAYEQYF
TGTGCCAGCAGCACCGTTGGAGCGGGAGCCTACGAGCAGTACTTC
>TRBV29-1|NA|NA|TRBJ2-5
CSVAVAETQYF
TGCAGCGTTGCAGTGGCAGAGACCCAGTACTTC
>TRBV24-1|NA|NA|TRBJ2-1
CATSDLRGGYNEQFF
TGTGCCACCAGTGATTTAAGGGGGGGCTACAATGAGCAGTTCTTC
>TRBV11-2|NA|NA|TRBJ2-7
CASSLEWNRGGYEQYF
TGTGCCAGCAGCTTAGAGTGGAACAGGGGAGGTTACGAGCAGTACTTC
>TRBV9|few|TRBD1|TRBJ1-3
CASSVQGASGNTIYF
TGTGCCAGCAGCGTTCAGGGGGCCTCTGGAAACACCATATATTTT
>TRBV5-1|NA|TRBD1|TRBJ2-7
CASSPTGVHEQYF
TGCGCCAGCAGCCCGACAGGGGTCCACGAGCAGTACTTC
>TRBV19|NA|TRBD1|TRBJ2-5
CASSPRTGRETQYF
TGTGCCAGTAGTCCTAGGACAGGGCGAGAGACCCAGTACTTC
>TRBV4-1|NA|TRBD2|TRBJ2-1
CASSRELASNEQFF
TGCGCCAGCAGCCGAGAACTAGCGTCTAATGAGCAGTTCTTC
>TRBV4-3|NA|TRBD2|TRBJ2-1
CASSQDRGLAYNEQFF
TGCGCCAGCAGCCAAGATAGGGGACTAGCGTACAATGAGCAGTTCTTC
>TRBV6-5|NA|NA|TRBJ1-2
CASSRDSWDGYTF
TGTGCCAGCAGTCGGGACTCTTGGGATGGCTACACCTTC
>TRBV29-1|NA|TRBD2|TRBJ2-5
CSVEPAGLGETQYF
TGCAGCGTTGAACCCGCGGGACTAGGAGAGACCCAGTACTTC
>TRBV11-2|NA|NA|TRBJ2-7
CASSPIGVAPSYEQYF
TGTGCCAGCAGCCCCATCGGGGTGGCGCCTTCATACGAGCAGTACTTC
>TRBV11-3|NA|TRBD1|TRBJ2-2
CASSLDGTDTGELFF
TGTGCCAGCAGCTTAGACGGGACAGACACCGGGGAGCTGTTTTTT
>TRBV7-2|NA|TRBD2|TRBJ2-2
CASSLSTSAGELFF
TGTGCCAGCAGCTTGTCAACTAGCGCCGGGGAGCTGTTTTTT
>TRBV4-3|NA|TRBD2|TRBJ2-1
CASSQRTGVGTSGSVSYNEQFF
TGCGCCAGCAGCCAAAGGACAGGGGTTGGGACTAGCGGGAGTGTCTCCTACAATGAGCAGTTCTTC
>TRBV12-5|NA|NA|TRBJ1-5
CASAFHSVVEKQPQHF
TGTGCTAGTGCATTTCACAGTGTTGTCGAGAAACAGCCCCAGCATTTT
>TRBV24-1|NA|TRBD2|TRBJ2-3
CATSPPPRLAGIADTQYF
TGTGCCACCAGTCCACCCCCGCGACTAGCGGGAATCGCAGATACGCAGTATTTT
>TRBV29-1|NA|TRBD2|TRBJ2-5
CSTTPMGLAGGLRETQYF
TGCAGCACCACCCCGATGGGGTTAGCGGGAGGATTACGGGAGACCCAGTACTTC
>TRBV2|NA|TRBD1|TRBJ1-5
CASSGGQINQPQHF
TGTGCCAGCAGTGGGGGACAGATAAATCAGCCCCAGCATTTT
>TRBV7-9|once|NA|TRBJ1-2
CASSPSGASGYTF
TGTGCCAGCAGCCCCTCGGGAGCTTCTGGCTACACCTTC
>TRBV7-2|NA|NA|TRBJ2-7
CASSFFGGRGYEQYF
TGTGCCAGCAGCTTTTTCGGTGGCAGGGGATACGAGCAGTACTTC
>TRBV4-2|NA|NA|TRBJ2-7
CASSQDFYGGLAYEQYF
TGTGCCAGCAGCCAAGATTTTTACGGGGGACTTGCCTACGAGCAGTACTTC
>TRBV18|NA|NA|TRBJ2-1
CASSPQRLRLSYNEQFF
TGTGCCAGCTCACCACAGAGACTAAGACTCTCCTACAATGAGCAGTTCTTC
>TRBV18|NA|NA|TRBJ2-7
CASSPTEDEQYF
TGTGCCAGCTCACCTACAGAAGACGAGCAGTACTTC
>TRBV7-9|NA|NA|TRBJ2-5
CASSFTSLETQYF
TGTGCCAGCAGCTTTACTAGTTTAGAGACCCAGTACTTC
>TRBV28|NA|NA|TRBJ2-7
CASSPPGQRYEQYF
TGTGCCAGCAGTCCGCCGGGACAACGGTACGAGCAGTACTTC
>TRBV24-1|NA|TRBD1|TRBJ2-2
CATSGDRDTGELFF
TGTGCCACCAGTGGGGACAGGGACACCGGGGAGCTGTTTTTT
>TRBV6-5|NA|TRBD1|TRBJ2-7
CASRSGQGTYEQYF
TGTGCCAGCAGGTCGGGACAGGGAACCTACGAGCAGTACTTC
>TRBV5-1|NA|NA|TRBJ2-2
CASSENIAATGELFF
TGCGCCAGCAGCGAAAACATAGCGGCTACCGGGGAGCTGTTTTTT
>TRBV5-1|NA|NA|TRBJ1-1
CASSSLTGNTEAFF
TGCGCCAGCAGCTCACTGACAGGAAACACTGAAGCTTTCTTT
>TRBV11-3|NA|NA|TRBJ2-3
CASGQLGDTQYF
TGTGCCAGCGGACAGTTGGGAGATACGCAGTATTTT
>TRBV5-8|NA|NA|TRBJ1-5
CASSLSWDIPNQPQHF
TGTGCCAGCAGCTTAAGCTGGGACATCCCCAATCAGCCCCAGCATTTT